Below are 17 T cell receptor beta chains sequenced from a single sample in a study of Graves' ophthalmopathy and Graves' hyperthyroidism. Amplification of TCR beta CDR3 regions used RNA transcripts. HTBI-primed RT-PCR formed the first round, and a multiplex PCR formed the second. MiXCR was run by TCRdb on the multiplex PCR reads, yielding one entry per CDR3 protein. The sample lists 450,000 to 600,000 distinct CDR3 sequences; less than 40% were seen once. Material for sequencing was peripheral blood or thyroid tissue (not recorded which). The receptors were gathered from an adult man with Graves' hyperthyroidism.

The chain links TRBV5-1 to TRBJ2-6; 9 positions agree with TRBD1. The J segment lost 0 bases and the V segment lost 3 bases, leaving 4 bases of the junction unmatched. Germline CDR1 and CDR2: SGHRS and YFSETQ. The CDR3 is 17 residues long. CDR3 nucleotide sequence: TGCGCCAGCAGCTGGGACAGGGATTCCTCTGGGGCCAACGTCCTGACTTTC. Translation gives CASSWDRDSSGANVLTF.

Ten or more counts support this clonotype. The gene calls are TRBV12-3 or TRBV12-4 and TRBJ1-1, with 7 positions matching TRBD1. Trimming took 3 bases from V and 8 from J; bases not matched to a gene: 12. This CDR3 region has 15 residues. The CDR3 sequence: CASSFRGTENPEAFF. As DNA, the CDR3 is TGTGCCAGCAGTTTTAGAGGGACAGAGAATCCCGAAGCTTTCTTT.

This clonotype has just a few counts. One end of the junction fails to match germline, which may point to a read error. The J gene is TRBJ2-2, the V gene TRBV20-1; 7 bases line up with TRBD2. The CDR3 length is 12 residues. From germline, CDR1 is DFQATT and CDR2 SNEGSKA (reference sequence). In nucleotides, the CDR3 is TGCAGTGCTCCGACTAGCTCCGGGGAGCTGTCTTTT. This sequence encodes CSAPTSSGELSF.

As regards this clonotype: Its ends do not fully match the called genes, so a read error is possible. The V and J genes are TRBV5-1 and TRBJ2-5; 11 positions match TRBD2. Germline lookup yields CDR1 SGHRS and CDR2 YFSETQ. This CDR3 spans 15 amino acids. Here the CDR3 DNA reads TGCGCCAGCAGCTTGACTAGCGGGAGCCAAGAGGCCCAGTACTTC. It yields the protein CASSLTSGSQEAQYF.

This clonotype has at least ten counts. CDR3 region: CAISDLKDSPRGLYEQYF. The CDR3 nucleotides read TGTGCCATCAGTGACCTCAAGGACAGCCCGAGAGGGCTCTACGAGCAGTACTTC. The rearrangement links TRBV10-3 to TRBJ2-7, with D possibly being TRBD1 (6 bases). Germline CDR1 is ENHRY and CDR2 is SYGVKD. The V and J ends lost 3 bases and 3 bases respectively, with 24 bases between them. The CDR3 runs 18 residues.

The chain carries TRBV2 and TRBJ1-1; D is possibly TRBD1 (5 bases). The CDR3 loop spans 15 amino acids. CDR1 is SNHLY and CDR2 is FYNNEI in the germline V gene. Trimming removed 7 bases at V and 0 bases at J, with 15 bases between. The CDR3 sequence is CASTPDGAMNTEAFF. As DNA, the CDR3 is TGTGCCAGCACCCCAGACGGGGCCATGAACACTGAAGCTTTCTTT.

V and J are TRBV6-5 and TRBJ1-4, with D perhaps matching TRBD1 (5 bases). CDR3 size: 16 residues. Germline loops: CDR1 MNHEY, CDR2 SVGAGI. Trimming took 0 bases from V and 0 from J, leaving 8 bases between them. CDR3 DNA: TGTGCCAGCAGTTACTCGATGACAGCAACTAATGAAAAACTGTTTTTT. It yields the protein CASSYSMTATNEKLFF.

The chain couples TRBV7-2 to TRBJ2-5; 9 bases are shared with TRBD1. Germline V gene data show CDR1 as SGHTA and CDR2 as FQGNSA. J gave up 9 bases and V 3 bases, and 8 bases lay outside the gene matches. This CDR3 comprises 14 residues. The CDR3 loop is CASSLTGGRQPQYF. The CDR3 DNA reads as TGTGCCAGCAGCTTGACAGGGGGTCGACAGCCCCAGTACTTC.

This clonotype was seen ten or more times. The chain employs TRBV20-1 and TRBJ1-1; TRBD1 matches 10 bases. V was clipped by 2 bases and J by 3 bases; unmatched bases: 9. The CDR3 is 16 amino acids. Germline-derived CDR1 and CDR2 are DFQATT and SNEGSKA (reference sequence). The CDR3 protein is CSARHRTGGTDTEAFF. CDR3 sequence (DNA): TGCAGTGCTAGACACCGGACAGGGGGAACAGACACTGAAGCTTTCTTT.

There are a few counts of this clonotype. V gene TRBV6-1 combines with J gene TRBJ2-7; TRBD2 might be the D (6 bases). In germline, CDR1 is MNHNS, CDR2 SASEGT. CDR3 length: 17 amino acids. The germline V and J ends were trimmed by 4 bases and 0 bases, with 19 bases remaining between them. The CDR3 sequence: CASSVQPSGLSSYEQYF. As DNA, the CDR3 is TGTGCCAGCAGTGTCCAACCGTCTGGACTAAGCTCCTACGAGCAGTACTTC.

This clonotype was seen at least ten times. The gene calls are TRBV29-1 and TRBJ1-3; tentative D call: TRBD1 (6 bases). The length of the CDR3 is 14 residues. Between the trimmed V and J ends, which lost 3 bases and 0 bases, there was a span of 9 bases. Germline values: CDR1 SQVTM, CDR2 ANQGSEA. CDR3 protein: CSVEDRHSGNTIYF. CDR3 DNA: TGCAGCGTTGAGGACAGACACTCTGGAAACACCATATATTTT.

V gene TRBV7-9 combines with J gene TRBJ1-1, with 11 positions matching TRBD1. The CDR3 is 17 residues long. V shed 5 bases, J shed 0 bases, and the junction held 8 bases outside the gene matches. The germline gives CDR1 SEHNR, CDR2 FQNEAQ (reference sequence). The CDR3 here is CASSVRDRGSLNTEAFF. CDR3 in DNA: TGTGCCAGCAGCGTTAGGGACAGGGGGTCTCTGAACACTGAAGCTTTCTTT.

The chain carries TRBV15 and TRBJ1-2; tentative D call: TRBD1 (5 bases). The CDR3 totals 19 residues. V was trimmed by 0 bases and J by 6 bases, leaving 26 bases between them. Germline CDR1 and CDR2: LNHNV and YYDKDF (reference sequence). This chain's CDR3 is CATSRDQGAGNPPEDGYTF. The CDR3 DNA follows: TGTGCCACCAGCAGAGATCAAGGGGCAGGGAATCCTCCGGAGGATGGCTACACCTTC.

In its sample, this clonotype was seen many times. The chain recombines TRBV7-9 with TRBJ2-2, with D possibly being TRBD1 (5 bases). The CDR3 is made up of 15 amino acids. The V end was cut by 4 bases, the J end by 4 bases, with 13 bases between. Germline loops: CDR1 SEHNR, CDR2 FQNEAQ (reference sequence). The CDR3, as DNA: TGTGCCAGCAGCTCCCGTCTGGGGCCCACCGGGGAGCTGTTTTTT. Translated: CASSSRLGPTGELFF.

This clonotype came up many times. The V call is TRBV6-5, the J call TRBJ1-6; D possibly corresponds to TRBD1 (6 bases). Looked up from germline, CDR1 is MNHEY and CDR2 is SVGAGI. The CDR3 is 16 residues long. Between the trimmed V and J ends, which lost 0 bases and 9 bases, there was a span of 15 bases. CDR3 DNA: TGTGCCAGCAGTTACTCGCCTACAGGGATGGGTTCACCCCTCCACTTT. Translating it yields CASSYSPTGMGSPLHF.

This clonotype was detected ten times or more. This rearrangement joins TRBV10-3 to TRBJ2-5, with 11 bases lining up with TRBD2. Trimming took 3 bases from V and 2 from J; bases not matched to a gene: 11. The length of the CDR3 is 18 residues. Per the germline V gene, CDR1 is ENHRY and CDR2 is SYGVKD. CDR3 nucleotide sequence: TGTGCCATCAGTGACCGAGGGGTAGCGGGGGGGATACAAGAGACCCAGTACTTC. It codes for CAISDRGVAGGIQETQYF.

This clonotype was seen ten or more times. V and J are TRBV10-3 and TRBJ1-5, with D possibly TRBD1 on 6 matching bases. Deletions cut 7 bases from V and 0 bases from J, with 13 bases between. Germline-derived CDR1 and CDR2 are ENHRY and SYGVKD. This CDR3 is built from 15 residues. The CDR3 is CAIKAGTNSNQPQHF. Written as DNA, the CDR3 is TGTGCCATCAAGGCAGGGACAAATAGCAATCAGCCCCAGCATTTT.